This entry features one T cell receptor (beta chain) sequence. Antigen specificity is unknown. TCRdb's table, derived via immunoSEQ multiplex PCR, lists solely in-frame clones and lacks some. The table lists over 70,000 clones, just over 90% of them singletons. This entry comes from a study of PD-1 blockade in classical Hodgkin lymphoma. Notes on the study in general: Baseline diversity resembling that of newly diagnosed patients was seen in complete responders.

CDR3 length: 12 residues. The germline V gene encodes CDR1 SEHNR and CDR2 FQNEAQ (reference sequence). V was shortened by 5 bases and J by 6 bases, with 11 bases between the two germline ends. Time point meaning: cycle 4 day 1 (C4D1), after more than five weeks of nivolumab. No patient escaped relapse after autologous stem cell transplantation, and brentuximab vedotin exposure varied. This material consisted of peripheral blood mononuclear cells (PBMCs), taken before the fourth cycle of nivolumab. This TCR was recovered from a human donor with classical Hodgkin lymphoma. V and J are TRBV7-9 and TRBJ2-7; D is unclear. CDR3 bases: TGTGCCAGCAGCCCCTACGGTCTCGAGCAGTACTTC. Protein: CASSPYGLEQYF.